The 20 T cell receptor beta chains below all came from one sample that was sequenced in a study of spatial heterogeneity in lung cancer. Study observations and caveats: In tumors, expanded intratumoral alpha and beta TCR counts tracked mutation counts.

TCRdb re-analysed the 5' RACE reads in MiXCR, keeping a single row per CDR3 protein. The data show more than 20,000 distinct CDR3 sequences, more than 15% seen once. These receptors lack a known antigen. Time point of the sample: sample taken at primary tumor resection. Specimen: lung tumor tissue, collected at surgery. The source of these receptors is a female donor with early-stage non-small cell lung cancer.

The chain couples TRBV6-1 to TRBJ2-3; D might be TRBD1 or TRBD2, each matching 5 bases. Trimming removed 2 bases at V and 4 bases at J, with 19 bases between. Germline-derived CDR1 and CDR2 are MNHNS and SASEGT. This CDR3 spans 17 amino acids. CDR3 residues: CASSELIFRGGPDTQYF. CDR3 coding DNA: TGTGCCAGCAGTGAACTCATTTTCCGGGGCGGGCCAGATACGCAGTATTTT.

This clonotype came up many times. J is TRBJ2-7 and V is TRBV9; D uncertain. Germline V gives CDR1 SGDLS, CDR2 YYNGEE. The CDR3 covers 13 residues. Trimming stripped 0 bases from V and 5 bases from J, with 9 bases between. Here the CDR3 reads CASSVGATHEQYF. CDR3 bases: TGTGCCAGCAGCGTAGGGGCAACCCACGAGCAGTACTTC.

This clonotype has ten or more counts. The chain links TRBV28 to TRBJ2-7, with 10 nucleotides matching TRBD2. J lost 2 bases, V lost 7 bases, and 5 bases had no gene match. There are 14 residues in the CDR3. Germline V gene sequence: CDR1 MDHEN, CDR2 SYDVKM. The CDR3 region is CASTPGTSAYEQYF. The CDR3 DNA is TGTGCCAGCACTCCCGGGACTAGCGCCTACGAGCAGTACTTC.

This clonotype appeared many times. This chain connects TRBV27 to TRBJ2-7, with 8 nucleotides matching TRBD2. Germline V gives CDR1 MNHEY, CDR2 SMNVEV (reference sequence). Trimming removed 8 bases from V and 5 bases from J; junction bases left unmatched: 8. This CDR3 contains 13 residues. Written as DNA, the CDR3 is TGTGCCAGCGGGAGACTAGCGTTCAACGAGCAGTACTTC. It yields the protein CASGRLAFNEQYF.

This clonotype was observed many times. CDR3 loop: CASSLEPTDGFVIQYF. The CDR3 coding sequence is TGCGCCAGCAGCTTGGAACCCACAGACGGGTTCGTCATTCAGTACTTC. J is TRBJ2-4 and V is TRBV5-1, with no clear D. The CDR3 has 16 amino acids. Trimming shortened V by 0 bases and J by 9 bases, and 19 bases separated the two germline ends. CDR1 is SGHRS and CDR2 is YFSETQ in the germline V gene.

This clonotype appeared a few times. This rearrangement joins TRBV5-6 to TRBJ2-3; D remains unclear. V was cut by 4 bases and J by 4 bases, with 10 bases left in between. The CDR3 consists of 13 residues. Germline values: CDR1 SGHDT, CDR2 YYEEEE. The DNA of the CDR3 is TGTGCCAGCAGCCCAGAACGCGCAGATACGCAGTATTTT. Its protein product is CASSPERADTQYF.

With regard to this clonotype: A read error may explain this, as a much larger clone is one base away. The chain combines TRBV14 with TRBJ2-5; D is perhaps TRBD2 (6 bases). The CDR3 is 16 amino acids. V was shortened by 5 bases and J by 4 bases, with 20 bases between the two germline ends. The germline V gene has CDR1 SGHDN and CDR2 FVKESK. The DNA of the CDR3 is TGTGCCAGCAGCATTGGGACGGGGGTAATAGCAGAGACCCAGTACTTC. Amino acid sequence: CASSIGTGVIAETQYF.

The table lists this clonotype with many counts. This sequence joins TRBV11-2 and TRBJ2-1; 10 bases match TRBD2. The CDR3 runs 14 residues. Losses at the gene ends were 5 bases for V and 10 bases for J; bases not matched to a gene: 8. CDR1 is SGHAT and CDR2 is FQNNGV in the germline V gene. The CDR3 DNA reads TGTGCCAGCAGCCCAGCGGGGGGGCTTGGCGAGCAGTTCTTC. Translation: CASSPAGGLGEQFF.

This clonotype was recorded a few times. The V call is TRBV7-9, the J call TRBJ2-1; 7 positions agree with TRBD2. The CDR3 has 14 residues. V lost 5 bases, J lost 13 bases, and 14 bases stayed unmatched. The germline gives CDR1 SEHNR, CDR2 FQNEAQ (reference sequence). CDR3 loop: CASSGGGTVPKQFF. In nucleotides, the CDR3 is TGTGCCAGCAGCGGGGGAGGGACTGTCCCAAAACAGTTCTTC.

This clonotype was picked up many times. The gene calls are TRBV14 and TRBJ2-1, with D maybe TRBD1 (5 bases). This CDR3 spans 11 amino acids. Germline CDR1 reads SGHDN; CDR2 reads FVKESK. V was clipped by 3 bases and J by 12 bases, with 9 bases between them. In DNA, the CDR3 is TGTGCCAGCAGCCAGGGGCCACGGCAGTTCTTC. Its protein is CASSQGPRQFF.

This chain connects TRBV20-1 to TRBJ2-6; maybe TRBD2 (7 bases). The CDR3 extends over 14 amino acids. CDR1 is DFQATT and CDR2 is SNEGSKA in the germline V gene (reference sequence). Trimming shortened V by 3 bases and J by 4 bases, and 10 bases separated the two germline ends. CDR3 amino acids: CSARGGPGANVLTF. As DNA, the CDR3 is TGCAGTGCTAGGGGGGGGCCAGGGGCCAACGTCCTGACTTTC.

The chain uses TRBV4-2 and TRBJ1-5; D is unresolved. This CDR3 has 14 residues. Germline CDR1 LGHNA, CDR2 YNFKEQ. V lost 0 bases and J 3 bases, leaving 6 bases between the germline ends. The CDR3 protein is CASSQDWANQPQHF. CDR3 nucleotide sequence: TGTGCCAGCAGCCAAGATTGGGCCAATCAGCCCCAGCATTTT.

A word on this clonotype: One junction end does not reproduce the germline sequence, and a read error may be involved. The CDR3 DNA reads as TGTGCCAGAAGTTTGACCGGGGAGATGTTTTTT. Translating gives CARSLTGEMFF. This sequence joins TRBV28 and TRBJ2-2, with D possibly matching TRBD2 (5 bases). CDR3 size: 11 residues. Germline CDR1 and CDR2: MDHEN and SYDVKM.

The sample holds a few counts of this clonotype. V usage is TRBV6-5 and J usage is TRBJ2-7; possible D gene TRBD2, 6 bases. From germline, CDR1 is MNHEY and CDR2 SVGAGI. CDR3 length: 12 amino acids. Trimming took 5 bases from V and 11 from J, leaving 16 bases between them. In nucleotides, the CDR3 is TGTGCCAGCAGTCCCGGACTAAGGGTGGAGTACTTC. It specifies CASSPGLRVEYF.

The gene calls are TRBV4-1 and TRBJ2-7; TRBD2 aligns across 9 bases. This CDR3 has 16 residues. CDR1 is MGHRA and CDR2 is YSYEKL in the germline V gene. With 3 bases clipped from V and 6 bases from J, the junction kept 12 bases outside the gene matches. The CDR3: CASSQTGRAGGSEQYF. CDR3 DNA: TGCGCCAGCAGCCAGACCGGGAGGGCGGGAGGGAGCGAGCAGTACTTC.

By its share, this clonotype is medium-sized. The chain links TRBV7-2 to TRBJ1-1; 7 nucleotides agree with TRBD1. Germline V gives CDR1 SGHTA, CDR2 FQGNSA. V trimming: 5 bases; J trimming: 7 bases; junction bases outside the gene matches: 7. CDR3 length equals 13 residues. CDR3 DNA sequence: TGTGCCAGCAGCCAGCACCAGGGGGTTGAAGCTTTCTTT. Protein product: CASSQHQGVEAFF.

This clonotype was picked up many times. The gene calls are TRBV28 and TRBJ2-6, with D tentatively TRBD2 (6 bases). Germline CDR1 MDHEN, CDR2 SYDVKM. There are 16 residues in the CDR3. V lost 5 bases and J 5 bases, leaving 16 bases between the germline ends. DNA for the CDR3: TGTGCCAGCAGTGCTCCATCGGGGGTACGGGCCAACGTCCTGACTTTC. It codes for CASSAPSGVRANVLTF.

This clonotype turned up a few times. The rearrangement links TRBV7-9 to TRBJ2-1; maybe TRBD1 (5 bases). The CDR3 length is 15 residues. Per the germline V gene, CDR1 is SEHNR and CDR2 is FQNEAQ (reference sequence). Trimming cost V 5 bases and J 7 bases, with 18 bases left between them. CDR3 sequence (DNA): TGTGCCAGCAGCGTCCGAAGGGGCCCGCGGAATGAGCAGTTCTTC. It encodes CASSVRRGPRNEQFF.

The chain employs TRBV28 and TRBJ2-1, with 9 bases identical to TRBD2. V shed 5 bases, J shed 6 bases, and the junction held 11 bases outside the gene matches. The CDR3 is 16 amino acids. Germline loops: CDR1 MDHEN, CDR2 SYDVKM. This CDR3 is CASSQVGLARGNEQFF. The CDR3 DNA follows: TGTGCCAGCAGTCAAGTCGGACTAGCGAGGGGCAATGAGCAGTTCTTC.

The chain is built from TRBV6-5 and TRBJ2-5, with D tentatively TRBD2 (6 bases). The germline CDR1 and CDR2 sequences are MNHEY and SVGAGI. Trimming left V 0 bases short and J 9 bases short, with 11 bases between. CDR3 length equals 13 residues. The CDR3 nucleotides read TGTGCCAGCAGTTACTCTATCGGGGGAGCCCAGTACTTC. It specifies CASSYSIGGAQYF.